This TCR beta chain was observed in a study of cytomegalovirus exposure and HLA in healthy donors. Germline V gene sequence: CDR1 GTSNPN, CDR2 SVGIG (reference sequence). This CDR3 is 14 amino acids long. V was shortened by 1 base and J by 5 bases, with 14 bases between the two germline ends. Regarding the study as a whole: In a later analysis, approximately 15,000 TCR beta sequences were associated with HLA alleles at 0.05 false discovery rate. Association of a missense DCLRE1C variant with TCR beta V- and J-gene trimming was reported in a later analysis. It was assumed in the presence/absence analyses that sequencing depth was roughly uniform across donors. Researchers reported in a later analysis that common viral pathogens appeared linked to several top clusters.

The PCR made use of 60 Vbeta and 13 Jbeta primers. Sequencing was performed with immunoSEQ multiplex PCR; in TCRdb, only in-frame clones are kept and a portion is missing. The sample has tens of thousands of clones, 81% seen once; the top ten hold 6.5% to 7%. About this clone: No antigen is known for it.

This TCR derives from a human donor in good health. This chain joins TRBV30 and TRBJ1-2; possibly TRBD1 for D (6 bases). Specimen: PBMCs. The DNA of the CDR3 is TGTGCCTGGAGTGGGACGGGCAGGGGATATGGCTACACCTTC. It is translated as CAWSGTGRGYGYTF.